This entry is about one TCR beta chain. Germline CDR1 and CDR2: SQVTM and ANQGSEA. The CDR3 is 13 amino acids. The junction had 6 bases not matched to a gene; V was cut back by 5 bases and J by 4 bases. This sample stems from a study of early T cells in non-severe SARS-CoV-2 infection. TCRdb recomputed calls from the 5' RACE reads with MiXCR, one row per CDR3 protein. The data contain around 82,000 distinct CDR3 sequences, approximately 10% of them singletons. V usage is TRBV29-1 and J usage is TRBJ2-7; 9 positions match TRBD1. This receptor was obtained from an adult who was a healthcare worker with PCR-confirmed SARS-CoV-2 infection or an uninfected control (not recorded which). Sequencing input: whole blood. CDR3 amino acids: CSVPGQGVYEQYF. In nucleotides, the CDR3 is TGCAGCGTTCCGGGACAGGGTGTTTACGAGCAGTACTTC.